The 9 T cell receptor beta chains below all came from one sample that was sequenced in a study of shared T cell receptors in the human thymus. Produced via immunoSEQ multiplex PCR; TCRdb's table is partial and in-frame only. Here the sample spans roughly 700,000 clones, more than 75% being singletons. The same data also went into a second study, on human thymus T cells.

Specimen: thymocytes. The receptors stem from a boy younger than two with a congenital heart defect.

This clone was counted only a few times. The chain links TRBV11-2 to TRBJ2-5; no reliable D call. The J call may not be correct, given that the DNA end is closer to TRBJ2-7. Looked up from germline, CDR1 is SGHAT and CDR2 is FQNNGV. This CDR3 is built from 17 residues. The CDR3 region has the DNA TGTGCCAGCAGCTTAGATAGCCCACCCGCGCCACACTACGAGCAGTACTTC. It encodes CASSLDSPPAPHYEQYF.

The V gene is TRBV5-1, the J gene TRBJ2-1; 13 bases line up with TRBD2. This CDR3 region has 17 residues. Germline V gene lookup returns CDR1 SGHRS and CDR2 YFSETQ. The V segment lost 7 bases and the J segment 0 bases; nucleotides outside the gene matches: 7. CDR3 region: CASWTSGSSGSYNEQFF. CDR3 DNA: TGCGCCAGCTGGACTAGCGGGAGTTCAGGCTCCTACAATGAGCAGTTCTTC.

This chain links TRBV10-3 with TRBJ2-5; 10 nucleotides agree with TRBD1. The ends lost 6 bases at V and 1 base at J; junction bases unmatched: 11. Germline loops: CDR1 ENHRY, CDR2 SYGVKD. The CDR3 has 17 residues. The CDR3 loop is CAIRPSGTGASQETQYF. The DNA of the CDR3 is TGTGCCATCAGACCCTCCGGGACAGGGGCGTCCCAAGAGACCCAGTACTTC.

The chain combines TRBV18 with TRBJ1-1; D possibly corresponds to TRBD1 (5 bases). Germline lookup yields CDR1 KGHSH and CDR2 LQKENI. The CDR3 has 15 amino acids. The V end lost 0 bases, the J end lost 4 bases, and 12 bases lay between the germline ends. The CDR3 sequence: CASSPPVQGITEAFF. CDR3 nucleotides: TGTGCCAGCTCACCACCGGTTCAGGGCATCACTGAAGCTTTCTTT.

The chain is built from TRBV5-6 and TRBJ2-7; D possibly corresponds to TRBD1 (6 bases). The CDR3 extends over 17 amino acids. The germline V and J ends were trimmed by 0 bases and 2 bases, with 18 bases remaining between them. Germline lookup yields CDR1 SGHDT and CDR2 YYEEEE. The CDR3 DNA follows: TGTGCCAGCAGCTTGGGCCCGGGACACCATCAAGCCTACGAGCAGTACTTC. It translates to CASSLGPGHHQAYEQYF.

In DNA form, the CDR3 reads TGCGCCAGCAGCCGGAGGGTGAGTAACAATGAGCAGTTCTTC. As protein: CASSRRVSNNEQFF. The chain uses TRBV4-1 and TRBJ2-1, with TRBD2 as a possible D gene (6 bases). Trimming removed 4 bases at V and 5 bases at J, with 12 bases between. CDR3 length: 14 residues. Germline CDR1 reads MGHRA; CDR2 reads YSYEKL.

This rearrangement joins TRBV5-6 to TRBJ2-7; D ambiguous. The CDR3 extends over 15 amino acids. Germline CDR1 is SGHDT and CDR2 is YYEEEE. Trimming shortened V by 0 bases and J by 4 bases, and 14 bases separated the two germline ends. The CDR3 DNA reads TGTGCCAGCAGCTTGGGAAACAACCGCCCTTACGAGCAGTACTTC. This gives the protein CASSLGNNRPYEQYF.

The V and J genes are TRBV4-1 and TRBJ2-1; the match to TRBD2 covers 12 bases. Germline V gene data show CDR1 as MGHRA and CDR2 as YSYEKL. The ends lost 3 bases at V and 10 bases at J; junction bases unmatched: 10. The CDR3 loop spans 16 amino acids. CDR3 sequence (DNA): TGCGCCAGCAGCCAGGGGTCTAGCGGGAGGGCAGGAGAGCAGTTCTTC. It yields the protein CASSQGSSGRAGEQFF.

The chain couples TRBV15 to TRBJ2-5; a weak D match, TRBD2 (5 bases). In germline, CDR1 is LNHNV, CDR2 YYDKDF (reference sequence). Trimming cost V 1 base and J 4 bases, with 16 bases left between them. There are 16 residues in the CDR3. This CDR3 reads CATSRVWETRGETQYF. In DNA, the CDR3 is TGTGCCACCAGCAGAGTTTGGGAGACAAGAGGAGAGACCCAGTACTTC.